These 27 T cell receptor beta chains share one sample of origin, sequenced in a study of spatial heterogeneity in lung cancer. Their recognized antigens are unknown. MiXCR, applied by TCRdb to the 5' RACE reads, yields one record per CDR3 protein. The data contain more than 6,000 distinct CDR3 sequences, around 3% of them singletons. As to time point: sample taken at primary tumor resection. General study results and limits: Expanded intratumoral alpha and beta TCR counts tracked tumor mutation counts.

Sequencing used lung tumor tissue, obtained at surgery. The source is a male donor with early-stage non-small cell lung cancer.

This clonotype has a count of ten or more. The chain couples TRBV20-1 to TRBJ1-1, with D maybe TRBD1 (6 bases). Trimming shortened V by 0 bases and J by 4 bases, and 15 bases separated the two germline ends. The CDR3 is made up of 15 amino acids. The germline V gene has CDR1 DFQATT and CDR2 SNEGSKA (reference sequence). CDR3 bases: TGCAGTGCTAGAGATAAGGAGGGAGGGGGCACTGAAGCTTTCTTT. This translates into CSARDKEGGGTEAFF.

This clonotype was seen many times. The DNA for the CDR3 is TGTGCCAGCAGTTTATTAGGGAGGGAGGCGGGAGAATCACCCCTCCACTTT. Protein sequence: CASSLLGREAGESPLHF. The rearrangement joins TRBV27 to TRBJ1-6, with D hard to call. CDR1 is MNHEY, CDR2 SMNVEV, per germline (reference sequence). V dropped 1 base and J dropped 10 bases, with 20 bases sitting between them. The CDR3 loop spans 17 amino acids.

This clonotype is categorized as medium-sized (0.01 to 0.1%). The chain uses TRBV20-1 and TRBJ2-7; 11 nucleotides align to TRBD2. Looked up from germline, CDR1 is DFQATT and CDR2 is SNEGSKA (reference sequence). V lost 6 bases, J lost 7 bases, and 8 bases stayed unmatched. The CDR3 loop spans 13 amino acids. The CDR3 DNA reads TGCAGTGCCTTTTTTAGCGGGAGGGGTGAGCAGTACTTC. This sequence encodes CSAFFSGRGEQYF.

This clonotype is categorized as medium-sized. The chain has TRBV12-5 and TRBJ1-5; 7 bases agree with TRBD1. CDR3 length: 21 residues. The trim removed 2 bases at V and 5 bases at J, leaving 24 bases unmatched. The germline V gene has CDR1 LGHNT and CDR2 FRNRAP. The DNA for the CDR3 is TGTGCTAGTGGTTTGCAGCCCTCTGGCAGACAGGGTAGATTGGAGGATCAGCCCCAGCATTTT. The encoded protein is CASGLQPSGRQGRLEDQPQHF.

The CDR3 sequence: CASILGPWNTEAFF. CDR3 DNA: TGTGCCAGCATCCTGGGACCCTGGAACACTGAAGCTTTCTTT. This chain links TRBV6-1 with TRBJ1-1; D possibly corresponds to TRBD1 (5 bases). The CDR3 contains 14 residues. CDR1 and CDR2 (germline): MNHNS, SASEGT. Between the trimmed V and J ends, which lost 7 bases and 1 base, there was a span of 13 bases.

In its sample, this clonotype ranks as medium-sized. The J gene is TRBJ2-3, the V gene TRBV7-2; D remains unclear. V dropped 1 base and J dropped 1 base, with 6 bases sitting between them. CDR3 length: 14 residues. Germline V gives CDR1 SGHTA, CDR2 FQGNSA. The CDR3 region has the DNA TGTGCCAGCAGCTTAGATCAGGGCACAGATACGCAGTATTTT. Protein: CASSLDQGTDTQYF.

This clonotype has at least ten counts. The chain is built from TRBV3-1 and TRBJ1-2; D is unclear. The V gene's germline CDR1 is LGHDT and CDR2 YNNKEL (reference sequence). V was trimmed by 1 base and J by 0 bases, leaving 15 bases between them. The CDR3 is 17 amino acids. CDR3 residues: CASSQGARTPANYGYTF. The CDR3, as DNA: TGTGCCAGCAGCCAAGGGGCACGGACCCCAGCTAACTATGGCTACACCTTC. Drawing the rest from reference TRBV3-1 and TRBJ1-2, the complete variable domain is DTAVSQTPKYLVTQMGNDKSIKCEQNLGHDTMYWYKQDSKKFLKIMFSYNNKELIINETVPNRFSPKSPDKAHLNLHINSLELGDSAVYFCASSQGARTPANYGYTFGSGTRLTVV.

This clonotype was detected only a few times. The V and J genes are TRBV20-1 and TRBJ2-3, with D possibly matching TRBD2 (5 bases). Germline loops: CDR1 DFQATT, CDR2 SNEGSKA (reference sequence). CDR3 length equals 15 residues. Trimming removed 2 bases at V and 4 bases at J, with 16 bases between. In nucleotides, the CDR3 is TGCAGTGCTAGATCCTACTCGGGGAGCTCAGATACGCAGTATTTT. Translated: CSARSYSGSSDTQYF.

This clonotype was picked up many times. J is TRBJ2-3 and V is TRBV5-1; D possibly corresponds to TRBD2 (5 bases). This CDR3 is 18 amino acids long. V was cut by 3 bases and J by 0 bases, with 20 bases left in between. Germline-derived CDR1 and CDR2 are SGHRS and YFSETQ. CDR3 residues: CASSSSQKGGRSTDTQYF. The CDR3 region has the DNA TGCGCCAGCAGCTCCTCCCAAAAAGGCGGGCGGAGCACAGATACGCAGTATTTT.

This clonotype has ten or more counts. The V gene is TRBV5-1, the J gene TRBJ1-5; D remains ambiguous. The V end lost 4 bases, the J end lost 0 bases, and 17 bases lay between the germline ends. The CDR3 extends over 17 amino acids. CDR1 is SGHRS, CDR2 YFSETQ, per germline. The CDR3 bases are TGCGCCAGCAGCCCCGGGTTTGAGGCGGATAGCAATCAGCCCCAGCATTTT. It is translated as CASSPGFEADSNQPQHF.

The genes are TRBV9 and TRBJ2-1; no clear D gene. CDR1 is SGDLS, CDR2 YYNGEE, per germline. Trimming took off 4 bases at V and 4 bases at J, with 15 bases between the two ends. The CDR3 length is 15 residues. Here the CDR3 DNA reads TGTGCCAGCAGCTCCCAACCGGCGGCTTACAATGAGCAGTTCTTC. It translates to CASSSQPAAYNEQFF.

Many counts were recorded for this clonotype. This may be a read error, as it is one base from a much larger clone. This sequence joins TRBV24-1 and TRBJ1-2; D is possibly TRBD1 (6 bases). CDR1 and CDR2 (germline): KGHDR, SFDVKD. The length of the CDR3 is 13 residues. This CDR3 is CATSALDRGGYNF. The CDR3 DNA is TGTGCCACCAGTGCCCTGGACAGAGGCGGCTACAACTTC.

This clonotype was detected ten times or more. The chain uses TRBV5-8 and TRBJ1-2; D not resolved. The ends were cut back, 1 base at V and 5 bases at J, with 9 bases in the middle. The CDR3 runs 13 residues. Germline V gives CDR1 SGHTS, CDR2 YDEGEE. CDR3 sequence reads: CASSLSDYYGYTF. CDR3 nucleotide sequence: TGTGCCAGCAGCTTGAGCGACTATTATGGCTACACCTTC.

Concerning this clonotype: At one end the junction does not follow the germline gene, possibly because of a read error. This sequence joins TRBV20-1 and TRBJ1-2; weak D call: TRBD1 (6 bases). In germline, CDR1 is DFQATT, CDR2 SNEGSKA (reference sequence). The CDR3 extends over 12 amino acids. CDR3 coding DNA: TGCAGTGCAAGGGGGGGGAATTATGGCTACAACTTC. This codes for CSARGGNYGYNF.

This clonotype was observed at least ten times. This sequence joins TRBV12-3 or TRBV12-4 and TRBJ1-4, with a possible D match to TRBD1 (6 bases). The V end was cut by 5 bases, the J end by 0 bases, with 13 bases between. The CDR3 covers 16 residues. The CDR3 reads CASSKTGYATNEKLFF. CDR3 sequence (DNA): TGTGCCAGCAGTAAGACAGGTTATGCAACTAATGAAAAACTGTTTTTT.

This clonotype was detected ten times or more. J is TRBJ1-3 and V is TRBV29-1, with D perhaps matching TRBD1 (6 bases). Germline V gives CDR1 SQVTM, CDR2 ANQGSEA. This CDR3 is 15 amino acids long. V lost 6 bases to trimming and J lost 1 base, with 16 bases between them. The chain's CDR3 is CSVLGGPLSGNTIYF. In DNA form, the CDR3 reads TGCAGCGTCCTAGGGGGTCCTCTTTCTGGAAACACCATATATTTT.

The CDR3 coding sequence is TGTGCCAGCAGTCTAAACTTGGTCGGTCGAGGGGACACTGAAGCTTTCTTT. This encodes CASSLNLVGRGDTEAFF. The V call is TRBV12-3 or TRBV12-4, the J call TRBJ1-1; a possible D gene is TRBD1 (5 bases). V was trimmed by 5 bases and J by 3 bases, leaving 22 bases between them. This CDR3 region has 17 residues.

This chain joins TRBV20-1 and TRBJ2-7; 9 bases map to TRBD1. The CDR3 spans 16 residues. Germline V gives CDR1 DFQATT, CDR2 SNEGSKA (reference sequence). Trimming cost V 1 base and J 0 bases; bases outside gene matches: 7. The CDR3 loop is CSARVIQGARSYEQYF. The CDR3 DNA sequence: TGCAGTGCTAGAGTCATACAGGGGGCCCGCTCCTACGAGCAGTACTTC.

This clonotype was recorded many times. The V call is TRBV30, the J call TRBJ1-1; tentative D call: TRBD1 (5 bases). Trimming stripped 5 bases from V and 2 bases from J, with 9 bases between. This CDR3 has 12 amino acids. The germline V gene has CDR1 GTSNPN and CDR2 SVGIG (reference sequence). CDR3 amino acids: CAWDRLNTEAFF. The CDR3 DNA reads TGTGCCTGGGACAGACTAAACACTGAAGCTTTCTTT.

Turning to this clonotype: An end of the junction does not agree with germline; a read error may underlie this. This chain connects TRBV6-1 to TRBJ1-2; perhaps TRBD1 as D (6 bases). Per the germline V gene, CDR1 is MNHNS and CDR2 is SASEGT. This CDR3 contains 14 residues. CDR3 nucleotide sequence: TGTGCCAGCAGTCAGGACAGTGCTAACTATGGCGACACCTTC. This encodes CASSQDSANYGDTF.

This clonotype was counted only a few times. This rearrangement joins TRBV27 to TRBJ2-7; a possible D gene is TRBD2 (5 bases). Trimming took off 5 bases at V and 0 bases at J, with 11 bases between the two ends. The CDR3 has 14 amino acids. Germline V gene lookup returns CDR1 MNHEY and CDR2 SMNVEV (reference sequence). The CDR3 nucleotides read TGTGCCAGCAGTCCTAGCTGGTGCTCCTACGAGCAGTACTTC. It specifies CASSPSWCSYEQYF.

This clonotype was observed many times. This sequence joins TRBV3-1 and TRBJ2-5; 9 nucleotides align to TRBD2. CDR3 length equals 13 residues. CDR1 is LGHDT, CDR2 YNNKEL, per germline (reference sequence). Losses at the gene ends were 0 bases for V and 7 bases for J; bases not matched to a gene: 0. CDR3 residues: CASSQERGGTQYF. The DNA for the CDR3 is TGTGCCAGCAGCCAAGAGCGGGGGGGGACCCAGTACTTC.

By proportion, this clonotype is medium-sized (0.01 to 0.1%). This chain connects TRBV20-1 to TRBJ2-7; D tentatively reads TRBD1 or TRBD2 (5 bases each). Germline loops: CDR1 DFQATT, CDR2 SNEGSKA (reference sequence). The CDR3 runs 13 residues. V lost 5 bases and J 6 bases, leaving 17 bases between the germline ends. Here the CDR3 reads CSAPLGPGGEQYF. In DNA form, the CDR3 reads TGCAGTGCTCCGTTGGGCCCTGGGGGCGAGCAGTACTTC.

Concerning this clonotype itself: This could be a read error, since a much larger clone is one nucleotide away. This CDR3 is CASTIRADNEQFF. The DNA for the CDR3 is TGTGCCAGCACCATACGAGCCGACAATGAGCAGTTCTTC. The genes are TRBV6-6 and TRBJ2-1; D unresolved. CDR3 length: 13 residues. CDR1 is MNHNY, CDR2 SVGAGI, per germline (reference sequence). V was clipped by 7 bases and J by 5 bases, with 12 bases between them.

This clonotype is medium-sized in the sample. The V gene is TRBV27, the J gene TRBJ1-2; D is undetermined. The CDR3 contains 15 residues. The V gene's germline CDR1 is MNHEY and CDR2 SMNVEV (reference sequence). The V end was cut by 0 bases, the J end by 4 bases, with 12 bases between. The CDR3 protein is CASSLSEGPGYGYTF. The CDR3, as DNA: TGTGCCAGCAGTTTATCTGAAGGCCCGGGCTATGGCTACACCTTC.

This clonotype counts as medium-sized. The rearrangement uses TRBV4-1 and TRBJ2-1; 7 nucleotides align to TRBD1. The CDR3 is 16 residues long. The V segment lost 0 bases and the J segment 5 bases; nucleotides outside the gene matches: 7. From germline, CDR1 is MGHRA and CDR2 YSYEKL. As DNA, the CDR3 is TGCGCCAGCAGCCAAGATCGGGACAGCCCAGACAATGAGCAGTTCTTC. Translating it yields CASSQDRDSPDNEQFF.

About this clonotype: A much larger clone differs by one base, so this may be a read error. CDR3 sequence reads: CASSELDGSTGELFF. The DNA for the CDR3 is TGTGCCAGCAGTGAATTGGACGGAAGCACCGGGGAGCTGTTTTTT. The V call is TRBV25-1, the J call TRBJ2-2; the D is unclear. Germline assignment: CDR1 MGHDK and CDR2 SYGVNS. Trimming removed 1 base at V and 4 bases at J, with 10 bases between. The CDR3 spans 15 residues.